A single sample gave rise to the 11 T cell receptor beta chains below, sequenced in a study of T cells in Graves' hyperthyroidism and ophthalmopathy. It was RNA transcripts that yielded the amplified TCR beta CDR3 regions. First-round RT-PCR of the TCR CDR3 relied on the HTBI primer set. TCRdb analysed the multiplex PCR reads with MiXCR anew, one entry per CDR3 protein. Seen here are approximately 360,000 distinct CDR3 sequences, less than 20% observed once, and the top ten hold 25% to 30%. Input material: blood. The receptors shown here come from a woman aged 18-35 years with Graves' hyperthyroidism that later progressed to Graves' ophthalmopathy.

This clonotype was found once. A clone one base away is much larger, so this may be a read error. This chain uses TRBV10-3 with TRBJ1-3; 9 bases map to TRBD1. Germline CDR1 ENHRY, CDR2 SYGVKD. CDR3 length: 16 residues. V shed 10 bases, J shed 2 bases, and the junction held 12 bases outside the gene matches. The CDR3 protein is CASKGGQGTAGNTIYF. The CDR3 region has the DNA TGTGCCAGCAAAGGGGGACAGGGCACTGCTGGAAACACCATATATTTT.

This clonotype appeared many times. The chain joins TRBV28 to TRBJ2-1; 7 bases are shared with TRBD1. The germline V gene encodes CDR1 MDHEN and CDR2 SYDVKM. The CDR3 is 15 amino acids. V shed 3 bases and J 7 bases; nucleotides not matched to a gene: 9. The CDR3 spells CASSFPGGGGNEQFF. The CDR3 coding sequence is TGTGCCAGCAGTTTCCCAGGGGGTGGTGGGAATGAGCAGTTCTTC.

This clonotype came up many times. V and J are TRBV11-2 and TRBJ2-7, with 7 bases lining up with TRBD1. CDR1 is SGHAT and CDR2 is FQNNGV in the germline V gene. The V segment lost 1 base and the J segment 3 bases; nucleotides outside the gene matches: 6. This CDR3 is built from 15 residues. The CDR3 coding sequence is TGTGCCAGCAGCTTAGTTACAGGGGTGGACTACGAGCAGTACTTC. It is translated as CASSLVTGVDYEQYF.

This clonotype is a singleton in its sample. V usage is TRBV2 and J usage is TRBJ2-7; tentatively, D is TRBD1 (5 bases). Trimming cost V 2 bases and J 4 bases, with 18 bases left between them. This CDR3 has 16 amino acids. The germline V gene has CDR1 SNHLY and CDR2 FYNNEI. Written as DNA, the CDR3 is TGTGCCAGCAGTGAACTCTTGACAGTGACGAAATACGAGCAGTACTTC. Its translation is CASSELLTVTKYEQYF.

This clonotype was counted at least ten times. The V and J genes are TRBV4-3 and TRBJ2-7; possible D gene TRBD1, 6 bases. The length of the CDR3 is 15 residues. The germline V and J ends were trimmed by 0 bases and 4 bases, with 13 bases remaining between them. CDR1 is LGHNA and CDR2 is YSLEER in the germline V gene. In DNA, the CDR3 is TGCGCCAGCAGCCAAGAAATCGCAGGGGCATACGAGCAGTACTTC. This sequence encodes CASSQEIAGAYEQYF.

The J gene is TRBJ2-5, the V gene TRBV25-1; maybe TRBD2 (6 bases). CDR3 length: 13 residues. Trimming stripped 4 bases from V and 5 bases from J, with 11 bases between. Germline V gene sequence: CDR1 MGHDK, CDR2 SYGVNS. This chain's CDR3 is CASSGSGGETQYF. CDR3 bases: TGTGCCAGCAGTGGGTCAGGAGGGGAGACCCAGTACTTC.

The chain carries TRBV7-8 and TRBJ2-1; D might be TRBD2 (6 bases). Trimming took off 5 bases at V and 9 bases at J, with 20 bases between the two ends. CDR3 length: 15 residues. Germline CDR1 SGHVS, CDR2 FQNEAQ. This CDR3 is CASSDLGGVGAEQFF. The CDR3 bases are TGTGCCAGCAGCGATTTGGGCGGGGTCGGGGCTGAGCAGTTCTTC.

This clonotype was seen ten or more times. The chain couples TRBV7-2 to TRBJ2-7; TRBD2 aligns across 11 bases. Germline V lookup: CDR1 SGHTA, CDR2 FQGNSA. The CDR3 length is 16 residues. With V trimmed by 1 base and J by 1 base, 3 bases remained unmatched. CDR3 sequence reads: CASSLDSGRASYEQYF. The CDR3 coding sequence is TGTGCCAGCAGCTTAGATAGCGGGAGGGCGTCCTACGAGCAGTACTTC. The full variable domain, rest sourced from reference TRBV7-2 and TRBJ2-7, is GAGVSQSPSNKVTEKGKDVELRCDPISGHTALYWYRQSLGQGLEFLIYFQGNSAPDKSGLPSDRFSAERTGGSVSTLTIQRTQQEDSAVYLCASSLDSGRASYEQYFGPGTRLTVT.

The chain combines TRBV5-1 with TRBJ2-6, with a tentative D call TRBD1 (5 bases). The CDR3 contains 17 residues. Germline CDR1 reads SGHRS; CDR2 reads YFSETQ. V was shortened by 0 bases and J by 2 bases, with 12 bases between the two germline ends. CDR3 region: CASSLGGTGTGANVLTF. The CDR3 DNA is TGCGCCAGCAGCTTGGGAGGAACAGGTACTGGGGCCAACGTCCTGACTTTC. Full variable domain (missing parts from reference TRBV5-1 and TRBJ2-6): KAGVTQTPRYLIKTRGQQVTLSCSPISGHRSVSWYQQTPGQGLQFLFEYFSETQRNKGNFPGRFSGRQFSNSRSEMNVSTLELGDSALYLCASSLGGTGTGANVLTFGAGSRLTVL.

This rearrangement joins TRBV4-1 to TRBJ1-1; 8 positions match TRBD1. From germline, CDR1 is MGHRA and CDR2 YSYEKL. Losses at the gene ends were 4 bases for V and 7 bases for J; bases not matched to a gene: 17. The CDR3 covers 17 residues. CDR3 coding DNA: TGCGCCAGCAGCCCCGCTCCCGGGACAGGCCCTAGGGGTGAAGCTTTCTTT. This codes for CASSPAPGTGPRGEAFF.

This chain uses TRBV19 with TRBJ1-6, with 9 bases lining up with TRBD1. The germline CDR1 and CDR2 sequences are LNHDA and SQIVND (reference sequence). The CDR3 has 15 amino acids. The V and J ends lost 7 bases and 11 bases, in that order; junction bases with no gene match: 12. The chain's CDR3 is CASTLSGTGRTPLHF. The CDR3 coding sequence is TGTGCCAGTACTTTATCTGGGACAGGGCGGACACCCCTCCACTTT.